These T cell receptor beta chains were read from a single sample in a study of blood T cells in healthy people across ages. TCRdb redid the calling of the 5' RACE reads with MiXCR, one entry per CDR3 protein. Here the sample spans some 1.5 million distinct CDR3 sequences, approximately 28% being singletons. Sequenced sample: blood. The receptors originated from a woman aged 30 to 39 in good health. CDR3s include the opening cysteine and the closing phenylalanine or tryptophan. A D gene is named only where the DNA matches it firmly. Only part of the rows carry a size: once, few, many, or a class if the clone is expanded.

>TRBJ2-5|NA|NA|TRBV20-1
TGCAGTGCTGGGGACACACAAGAGACCCAGTACTTC
CSAGDTQETQYF
>TRBJ2-5|NA|NA|TRBV9
TGTGCCAGCAGCGTATTGACAAGGGACCCCCAGTACTTC
CASSVLTRDPQYF
>TRBJ2-7|NA|many|TRBV29-1
TGCAGCGTGCTGGGCAGGCCTCCCGGAGAGCAGTACTTC
CSVLGRPPGEQYF
>TRBJ2-3|TRBD1|few|TRBV20-1
TGCAGTGCTAGCGGGACAGGAGGGGATACGCAGTATTTT
CSASGTGGDTQYF
>TRBJ2-7|TRBD1|NA|TRBV7-9
TGTGCCAGCAGCTCAGCGAGGGACAGGGGGTCCCACGAGCAGTACTTC
CASSSARDRGSHEQYF
>TRBJ2-7|NA|NA|TRBV6-5
TGTGCCAGCAGTTACTCGACGCAGGGCTACGAGCAGTACTTC
CASSYSTQGYEQYF
>TRBJ1-2|NA|NA|TRBV6-1
TGTGCCATCAGGGACTATGGCTACACCTTC
CAIRDYGYTF
>TRBJ2-1|NA|few|TRBV15
TGTGCCACCTCCTGGGACTCCTACAATGAGCAGTTCTTC
CATSWDSYNEQFF
>TRBJ2-7|NA|many|TRBV5-1
TGCGCCAGCAGCTTTGCAGGGCAGGGCGAGCAGTACTTC
CASSFAGQGEQYF
>TRBJ1-5|NA|few|TRBV6-6
TGTGCCAGCAGTTACTCGACGACAGGCAATCAGCCCCAGCATTTT
CASSYSTTGNQPQHF
>TRBJ2-7|TRBD2|few|TRBV6-2/TRBV6-3
TGTGCCAGCAGTTACCGTGGACTAGCGGGGGCCTACGAGCAGTACTTC
CASSYRGLAGAYEQYF
>TRBJ2-1|NA|NA|TRBV20-1
TGCAGTGCTAGCCTTACAGCATACCGGGACCCGCCCTTCGATGAGCAGTTCTTC
CSASLTAYRDPPFDEQFF
>TRBJ1-4|NA|NA|TRBV6-6
TGTGCCAGCAGTTATGGATTGAGTCCCACAACGAAGGGACTGTTTTTT
CASSYGLSPTTKGLFF
>TRBJ2-1|TRBD2|NA|TRBV3-1
TGTGCCAGCAGCCACGGGGGGGTAAGTGATGAGCAGTTCTTC
CASSHGGVSDEQFF
>TRBJ1-3|NA|few|TRBV7-2
TGTGCCAGCAGCTTCTGGGGAACTGGAAACACCATATATTTT
CASSFWGTGNTIYF
>TRBJ1-4|NA|NA|TRBV28
TGTGCCAGCAGTTTCCGGACAGATAATGAAAAACTGTTTTTT
CASSFRTDNEKLFF
>TRBJ2-7|NA|NA|TRBV5-1
TGCGCCAGCATCTTGGTATCGGCCCTCGAGCAGTACTTC
CASILVSALEQYF
>TRBJ1-6|NA|NA|TRBV5-6
TGTGCCAGCAGCGCCGCGCGGTCGGTTAATTCACCCCTCCACTTT
CASSAARSVNSPLHF
>TRBJ2-5|NA|few|TRBV2
TGTGCCAGCAGTCTACCCAAGACCCAGTACTTC
CASSLPKTQYF
>TRBJ2-7|TRBD2|few|TRBV2
TGTGCCAGCAGAGCGAGCCTAGCGGGCGCCTACGAGCAGTACTTC
CASRASLAGAYEQYF
>TRBJ2-1|NA|NA|TRBV11-2
TGTGCCAGCAGCTTAGATATACAGCCTGGACGGGATGAGCAGTTCTTC
CASSLDIQPGRDEQFF
>TRBJ2-7|NA|few|TRBV5-1
TGCGCCAGCAGCATAGGGGGGACTGAATTCGCCTACGAGCAGTACTTC
CASSIGGTEFAYEQYF
>TRBJ1-1|NA|NA|TRBV11-1
TGTGTCAGCCGGCGAGGGACTGAAGCTTTCTTT
CVSRRGTEAFF
>TRBJ2-6|NA|once|TRBV6-5
TGTGCCAGCGCCAGGGAGTTCTCTGGGGCCAACGTCCTGACTTTC
CASAREFSGANVLTF
>TRBJ1-2|TRBD1|NA|TRBV15
TGTGCCACCAGCAGGTTTATCCGGGACAGCGACATCTATGGCTACACCTTC
CATSRFIRDSDIYGYTF
>TRBJ2-7|NA|few|TRBV29-1
TGCAGCGCCCAAGGGAACAGAGTAGCCTACGAGCAGTACTTC
CSAQGNRVAYEQYF
>TRBJ1-1|NA|NA|TRBV12-3/TRBV12-4
TGTGCCAGCAGCCGTGGGGGGGGCCTAAAGAACACTGAAGCTTTCTTT
CASSRGGGLKNTEAFF
>TRBJ2-3|NA|NA|TRBV20-1
TGCAGTGCTAGAGATCACGGTACTAGCACAGATACGCAGTATTTT
CSARDHGTSTDTQYF
>TRBJ2-5|NA|few|TRBV28
TGTGCCAGCAGTCGCCGGTCCTTTAGGCGGGGAGAAGAGACCCAGTACTTC
CASSRRSFRRGEETQYF
>TRBJ1-2|TRBD1|NA|TRBV30
TGTGCCTGGAGTGTCCGCAGGGGGGATGGCTACACCTTC
CAWSVRRGDGYTF
>TRBJ2-1|NA|NA|TRBV5-1
TGCGCCGGCAGTTTCAGCAGGGATTTGTTGGGCAGTGAGCAGTTCTTC
CAGSFSRDLLGSEQFF
>TRBJ2-5|TRBD2|NA|TRBV7-3
TGTGCCAGCAGCTTTCTAGCGGGGTCGGAGCAGACCCAGTACTTC
CASSFLAGSEQTQYF
>TRBJ2-1|NA|many|TRBV20-1
TGCAGTGCTACTACCGGGAGCCACAATGAGCAGTTCTTC
CSATTGSHNEQFF
>TRBJ2-3|NA|NA|TRBV20-1
TGCAGTGCCACTACTCTAGATACGCAGTATTTT
CSATTLDTQYF
>TRBJ2-3|TRBD2|once|TRBV3-1
TGTGCCAGCAGCCCCCAGCCAATCCTAGCGGGGAGAACAGATACGCAGTATTTT
CASSPQPILAGRTDTQYF
>TRBJ2-1|NA|NA|TRBV12-5
TGTGCTAGTGGTTTGGGTCCCAATGAGCAGTTCTTC
CASGLGPNEQFF
>TRBJ2-6|NA|few|TRBV14
TGTGCCAGCAGCCGGGATCTAATCTCTGGGGCCAACGTCCTGACTTTC
CASSRDLISGANVLTF
>TRBJ2-1|NA|NA|TRBV5-1
TGCGCCAGCAGCCATACGACAGGTGCTACTATCAATGAGCAGTTCTTC
CASSHTTGATINEQFF
>TRBJ2-7|TRBD2|NA|TRBV12-3/TRBV12-4
TGTGCCAGCAGCCGGAGCGGGGGGTCTACTTACGAGCAGTACTTC
CASSRSGGSTYEQYF
>TRBJ2-5|NA|many|TRBV24-1
TGTGCCACCAGCGGTGACAGCCAAGAGACCCAGTACTTC
CATSGDSQETQYF
>TRBJ1-2|NA|NA|TRBV28
TGTGCCAGCAGTCCGGGGGGCCAAGGGTATGGCTACACCTTC
CASSPGGQGYGYTF
>TRBJ2-7|NA|NA|TRBV3-1
TGTGCCAGCAGCCCATCAGGGCGAACTAGCAGCCTTTACGAGCAGTACTTC
CASSPSGRTSSLYEQYF
>TRBJ2-4|TRBD1|NA|TRBV14
TGTGCCAGCAGCCAAGTTCAGGGGGCCAGTAACATTCAGTACTTC
CASSQVQGASNIQYF
>TRBJ2-5|NA|few|TRBV7-9
TGTGCCAGCAGCCCAGAGGGATTAGGGCGGCGTGAGACCCAGTACTTC
CASSPEGLGRRETQYF
>TRBJ1-6|NA|NA|TRBV28
TGTGCCAGCAGTCCAAGGATGAATTCACCCCTCCACTTT
CASSPRMNSPLHF
>TRBJ1-5|NA|NA|TRBV25-1
TGTGCCAGCAGTGCGGAAGGTCGGGGATTCAATCAGCCCCAGCATTTT
CASSAEGRGFNQPQHF
>TRBJ2-7|NA|NA|TRBV6-6
TGTGCCAGCAGTTACGCCCAGTCCTACAATGAGCAGTACTTC
CASSYAQSYNEQYF
>TRBJ2-5|TRBD2|NA|TRBV12-3/TRBV12-4
TGTGCCAGCAGTTTATTCTTCTTAGCGGGGGGGCCGGGGCAAGGGACCCAGTACTTC
CASSLFFLAGGPGQGTQYF